This T cell receptor (beta chain) appears in the sequencing data of a study of early T cells in non-severe SARS-CoV-2 infection. Whole-study context: Chains from this unsorted whole-blood bulk RNA could not be paired. Overall study results and limits: Reliance on VDJdb matching favored anti-spike CD8 responses; private and CD4 specificities were missed.

Only a few counts were recorded for this clonotype. No antigen is known for it. The CDR3 sequence is 15 residues long. CDR1 and CDR2 (germline): LGHNA, YNFKEQ. V shed 4 bases and J shed 6 bases, with 15 bases lying between them. TCRdb reprocessed the 5' RACE reads with MiXCR, giving one entry per CDR3 protein. Altogether 60,000 or so distinct CDR3 sequences are present, roughly 12% being singletons, with the ten largest covering 8% to 10%. The TCR was taken from an adult who was a healthcare worker with PCR-confirmed SARS-CoV-2 infection or an uninfected control (not recorded which). The sample was whole blood. This chain joins TRBV4-2 and TRBJ1-4, with D perhaps matching TRBD1 (6 bases). As DNA, the CDR3 is TGTGCCAGCAGCCCCCGGGGGCAATGGGATGAAAAACTGTTTTTT. Its translation: CASSPRGQWDEKLFF.